One and the same sample provided the 21 T cell receptor beta chains below, sequenced in a study of shared clonotypes between healthy human individuals. The data were produced by immunoSEQ multiplex PCR, yet TCRdb's version contains in-frame clones alone and is incomplete. The table has 400,000 to 600,000 clones, approximately 79% seen once. Material: PBMCs. Receptors were obtained from a woman between 35 and 50 years old in good health. Some clones in this sample may be carry-over from other donors' samples.

The V and J genes are TRBV6-5 and TRBJ2-7, with D maybe TRBD2 (6 bases). Germline V lookup: CDR1 MNHEY, CDR2 SVGAGI. The length of the CDR3 is 14 residues. With 6 bases removed from V and 3 bases from J, the gap between germline ends came to 15 bases. Written as DNA, the CDR3 is TGTGCCAGCAGCACATACGGGAGTAACTACGAGCAGTACTTC. It codes for CASSTYGSNYEQYF.

J is TRBJ2-1 and V is TRBV7-2; 7 positions match TRBD2. The CDR3 is 16 amino acids. V was clipped by 6 bases and J by 0 bases; unmatched bases: 8. Germline V CDR1 and CDR2: SGHTA, FQGNSA. CDR3 DNA sequence: TGTGCCAGCAGGTACTCTAGCGGAAGCTCCTACAATGAGCAGTTCTTC. Amino acids: CASRYSSGSSYNEQFF.

The rearrangement uses TRBV7-6 and TRBJ2-3; D gene unclear. There are 17 residues in the CDR3. Germline V CDR1 and CDR2: SGHVS, FNYEAQ. V was trimmed by 5 bases and J by 5 bases, leaving 23 bases between them. The CDR3 reads CASSPRYLLGRIDTQYF. The DNA for the CDR3 is TGTGCCAGCAGCCCTCGTTATTTACTGGGCCGAATAGATACGCAGTATTTT.

This clone came up once. This rearrangement joins TRBV6-1 to TRBJ2-3; D remains unclear. In germline, CDR1 is MNHNS, CDR2 SASEGT. The CDR3 is 15 residues long. Trimming shortened V by 2 bases and J by 1 base, and 10 bases separated the two germline ends. DNA for the CDR3: TGTGCCAGCAGTGAACCGGGTCTTGGCACAGATACGCAGTATTTT. It is translated as CASSEPGLGTDTQYF.

The chain combines TRBV12-5 with TRBJ1-2; tentatively, D is TRBD1 (5 bases). Germline V CDR1 and CDR2: LGHNT, FRNRAP. The CDR3 runs to 18 residues. Trimming cost V 0 bases and J 0 bases, with 17 bases left between them. The CDR3 sequence is CASGLVISGRLANYGYTF. The CDR3, as DNA: TGTGCTAGTGGTTTGGTAATATCGGGGCGTTTAGCTAACTATGGCTACACCTTC.

The V call is TRBV6-1, the J call TRBJ1-2; maybe TRBD1 (6 bases). Germline CDR1 reads MNHNS; CDR2 reads SASEGT. The CDR3 is made up of 15 amino acids. V lost 8 bases to trimming and J lost 4 bases, with 20 bases between them. CDR3 in amino acids: CASRLSDSSFYGYTF. Here the CDR3 DNA reads TGTGCCAGCCGGTTGTCGGACAGCAGCTTCTATGGCTACACCTTC.

This chain links TRBV29-1 with TRBJ1-2, with TRBD1 matching 10 bases. The CDR3 runs 14 residues. Trimming cost V 2 bases and J 6 bases; bases outside gene matches: 6. The germline V gene encodes CDR1 SQVTM and CDR2 ANQGSEA. CDR3 protein: CSVEFRGTGDGYTF. CDR3 DNA: TGCAGCGTTGAATTTCGCGGGACAGGGGATGGCTACACCTTC. The whole variable domain, filled in from reference TRBV29-1 and TRBJ1-2, reads SAVISQKPSRDICQRGTSLTIQCQVDSQVTMMFWYRQQPGQSLTLIATANQGSEATYESGFVIDKFPISRPNLTFSTLTVSNMSPEDSSIYLCSVEFRGTGDGYTFGSGTRLTVV.

About this clone itself: The sample contains more than one DNA sequence encoding this CDR3. This chain links TRBV18 with TRBJ1-1; maybe TRBD1 (5 bases). The CDR3 is 14 amino acids. CDR1 and CDR2 from the germline V gene are KGHSH and LQKENI. Trimming took off 3 bases at V and 1 base at J, with 9 bases between the two ends. DNA of the CDR3: TGTGCCAGCTCACCTCAGGGACGGAACACTGAAGCTTTCTTT. Protein: CASSPQGRNTEAFF.

The CDR3 loop is CASSPDRTNTGELFF. The CDR3 bases are TGCGCCAGCAGCCCTGACAGGACGAACACCGGGGAGCTGTTTTTT. The V gene is TRBV4-1, the J gene TRBJ2-2; maybe TRBD1 (6 bases). CDR1 is MGHRA and CDR2 is YSYEKL in the germline V gene. The CDR3 is 15 amino acids. Trimming removed 4 bases from V and 0 bases from J, with 9 bases in between.

V usage is TRBV19 and J usage is TRBJ2-7; 10 nucleotides match TRBD1. The V and J ends lost 8 bases and 0 bases, in that order; junction bases with no gene match: 16. The CDR3 is made up of 18 amino acids. Looked up from germline, CDR1 is LNHDA and CDR2 is SQIVND (reference sequence). This CDR3 reads CASSPGGQGRSGSYEQYF. The CDR3 DNA follows: TGTGCCAGTTCCCCCGGGGGACAGGGGAGGAGCGGCTCCTACGAGCAGTACTTC. Using reference TRBV19 and TRBJ2-7 for the parts outside the CDR3, the full variable domain is DGGITQSPKYLFRKEGQNVTLSCEQNLNHDAMYWYRQDPGQGLRLIYYSQIVNDFQKGDIAEGYSVSREKKESFPLTVTSAQKNPTAFYLCASSPGGQGRSGSYEQYFGPGTRLTVT.

The V call is TRBV11-3, the J call TRBJ2-2; tentatively, D is TRBD1 (5 bases). The CDR3 covers 12 residues. CDR1 SGHNT and CDR2 YENEEA come from the germline V gene. The V end was cut by 4 bases, the J end by 7 bases, with 7 bases between. The CDR3 DNA reads TGTGCCAGCAGCTCAAGGGGCGGGGAGCTGTTTTTT. Its translation: CASSSRGGELFF.

This chain uses TRBV5-5 with TRBJ2-3; no definite D call. The CDR3 spans 13 residues. V was trimmed by 3 bases and J by 2 bases, leaving 7 bases between them. Germline CDR1 and CDR2: SGHKS and YYEKEE (reference sequence). This chain's CDR3 is CASSSPDTDTQYF. CDR3 nucleotides: TGTGCCAGCAGCTCTCCGGACACAGATACGCAGTATTTT.

The chain uses TRBV7-9 and TRBJ2-1; 10 bases agree with TRBD2. The V gene's germline CDR1 is SEHNR and CDR2 FQNEAQ (reference sequence). The J segment lost 8 bases and the V segment lost 4 bases, leaving 5 bases of the junction unmatched. The CDR3 extends over 14 amino acids. CDR3 region: CASSSLAGVYEQFF. CDR3 nucleotide sequence: TGTGCCAGCAGCTCTCTAGCGGGAGTATATGAGCAGTTCTTC. The full variable domain, with the rest looked up from reference TRBV7-9 and TRBJ2-1, is DTGVSQNPRHKITKRGQNVTFRCDPISEHNRLYWYRQTLGQGPEFLTYFQNEAQLEKSRLLSDRFSAERPKGSFSTLEIQRTEQGDSAMYLCASSSLAGVYEQFFGPGTRLTVL.

This clone was detected once. Other DNA sequences of this sample code for an identical CDR3. This chain connects TRBV11-2 to TRBJ2-1, with 10 positions matching TRBD2. The length of the CDR3 is 14 residues. After removal of 6 bases from V and 4 bases from J, the junction contained 3 bases not matched to a gene. The V gene's germline CDR1 is SGHAT and CDR2 FQNNGV. CDR3 in amino acids: CASSLAGVYNEQFF. The CDR3 bases are TGTGCCAGCAGTCTAGCGGGAGTGTACAATGAGCAGTTCTTC.

This clone was seen a few times. V gene TRBV7-2 combines with J gene TRBJ1-5; D is uncertain. The CDR3 contains 13 residues. Germline V gene data show CDR1 as SGHTA and CDR2 as FQGNSA. The ends were cut back, 5 bases at V and 6 bases at J, with 11 bases in the middle. This chain's CDR3 is CASSPPGGQPQHF. The CDR3 DNA follows: TGTGCCAGCAGCCCCCCGGGTGGTCAGCCCCAGCATTTT.

The rearrangement links TRBV4-2 to TRBJ1-4, with D unresolved. Trimming cost V 4 bases and J 4 bases, with 10 bases left between them. CDR1 is LGHNA, CDR2 YNFKEQ, per germline. The CDR3 length is 14 residues. The CDR3: CASSLVGSNEKLFF. CDR3 nucleotide sequence: TGTGCCAGCAGCCTGGTAGGGAGTAATGAAAAACTGTTTTTT.

This clone was counted between two and nine times. V is TRBV5-1 and J is TRBJ1-1, with no clear D. Germline lookup yields CDR1 SGHRS and CDR2 YFSETQ. V was shortened by 2 bases and J by 0 bases, with 5 bases between the two germline ends. This CDR3 comprises 13 residues. The CDR3 reads CASSFHMNTEAFF. The CDR3 bases are TGCGCCAGCAGCTTTCACATGAACACTGAAGCTTTCTTT. Variable domain in full (rest from reference TRBV5-1 and TRBJ1-1): KAGVTQTPRYLIKTRGQQVTLSCSPISGHRSVSWYQQTPGQGLQFLFEYFSETQRNKGNFPGRFSGRQFSNSRSEMNVSTLELGDSALYLCASSFHMNTEAFFGQGTRLTVV.

This clone was counted between two and nine times. This chain connects TRBV28 to TRBJ1-1; no clear D. V was trimmed by 7 bases and J by 5 bases, leaving 20 bases between them. The CDR3 loop spans 15 amino acids. Per the germline V gene, CDR1 is MDHEN and CDR2 is SYDVKM. The CDR3, as DNA: TGTGCCAGCACGGGCAATGATCCTTCGCGGACTGAAGCTTTCTTT. It codes for CASTGNDPSRTEAFF.

V and J are TRBV28 and TRBJ1-2; 7 nucleotides line up with TRBD1. This CDR3 has 12 amino acids. CDR1 is MDHEN and CDR2 is SYDVKM in the germline V gene. The V and J ends lost 9 bases and 0 bases, in that order; junction bases with no gene match: 1. The CDR3 spells CASGTANYGYTF. CDR3 bases: TGTGCCAGTGGGACAGCTAACTATGGCTACACCTTC.

The table lists this clone with a count of one. V usage is TRBV5-1 and J usage is TRBJ2-2; possibly TRBD1 for D (5 bases). Germline CDR1 reads SGHRS; CDR2 reads YFSETQ. The CDR3 covers 15 residues. The V and J ends lost 0 bases and 3 bases respectively, with 9 bases between them. The CDR3 reads CASSLGQTYTGELFF. CDR3 sequence (DNA): TGCGCCAGCAGCTTGGGACAGACGTACACCGGGGAGCTGTTTTTT.

This clone was seen just once. The sample holds other DNA sequences that translate to the same CDR3. The chain carries TRBV5-1 and TRBJ1-2, with unresolved D. Germline V gives CDR1 SGHRS, CDR2 YFSETQ. The V and J ends lost 0 bases and 8 bases respectively, with 11 bases between them. This CDR3 has 13 amino acids. The CDR3 bases are TGCGCCAGCAGCTTGGGGACGGTTGACGGCTACACCTTC. Its translation: CASSLGTVDGYTF.